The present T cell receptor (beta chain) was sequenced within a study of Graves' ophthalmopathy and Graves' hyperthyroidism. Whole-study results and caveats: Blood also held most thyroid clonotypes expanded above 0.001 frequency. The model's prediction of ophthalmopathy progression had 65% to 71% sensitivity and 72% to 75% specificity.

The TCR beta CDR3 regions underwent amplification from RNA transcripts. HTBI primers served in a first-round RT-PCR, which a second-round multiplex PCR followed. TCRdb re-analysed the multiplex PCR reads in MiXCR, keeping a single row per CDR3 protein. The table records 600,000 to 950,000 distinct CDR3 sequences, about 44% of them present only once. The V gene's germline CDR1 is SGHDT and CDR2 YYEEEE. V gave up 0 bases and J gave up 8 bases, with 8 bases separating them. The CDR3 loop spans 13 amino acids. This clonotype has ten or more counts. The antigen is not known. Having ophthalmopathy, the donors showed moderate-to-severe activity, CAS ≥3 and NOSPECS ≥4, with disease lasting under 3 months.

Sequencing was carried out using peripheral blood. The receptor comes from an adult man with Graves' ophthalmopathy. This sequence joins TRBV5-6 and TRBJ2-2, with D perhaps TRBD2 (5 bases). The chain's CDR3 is CASSLARRGELFF. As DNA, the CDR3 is TGTGCCAGCAGCTTGGCACGGAGGGGGGAGCTGTTTTTT.